This T cell receptor beta chain originates from a study of cytomegalovirus exposure and HLA in healthy donors. For this clone: Its specificity is not known.

The CDR3 length is 14 residues. The V end lost 4 bases, the J end lost 7 bases, and 17 bases lay between the germline ends. Germline V lookup: CDR1 SGHAT, CDR2 FQNNGV. Notes on the study in general: The study flagged fewer than 200 TCR beta chains as cytomegalovirus-associated. A later analysis found TCR association rates differed by HLA locus, highest for DRB1 and lowest for HLA-C. In an earlier analysis, productive rearrangement rates for most beta V segments clustered near 87% or 30%.

Primers included in the PCR were 60 Vbeta and 13 Jbeta primers. Clones were sequenced by immunoSEQ multiplex PCR, and TCRdb holds only the in-frame ones, with some missing. The sample lists 120,000 or so clones; 78% were seen once. The sequencing input was PBMCs. This rearrangement joins TRBV11-2 to TRBJ2-7, with D possibly TRBD1 on 5 matching bases. The clonotype comes from a woman aged 40-49 years in good health and CMV-seronegative. The CDR3 region has the DNA TGTGCCAGCAGCTCAAGGGGAACAATTAGTGAGCAGTACTTC. Encoded protein: CASSSRGTISEQYF.